This paragraph covers one TCR beta chain sequence. Its antigen remains unknown. Those who donated were healthy bone marrow donors. This specimen belongs to a study of cytomegalovirus exposure and HLA in healthy donors. The PCR contained 60 Vbeta and 13 Jbeta primers. Profiling relied on immunoSEQ multiplex PCR, and the TCRdb table lists in-frame clones only, not all of them. Of 100,000 to 150,000 clones listed, approximately 84% are singletons. General observations from the study: CMV serostatus was the sole immune exposure data available. Segments of the TCR beta V type were, in most cases, productive about 87% or about 30% of the time in an earlier analysis.

V lost 4 bases, J lost 8 bases, and 23 bases lay in between. The germline CDR1 and CDR2 sequences are SGHNT and YYREEE (reference sequence). This CDR3 is built from 16 residues. The sequence was obtained from a boy between 2 and 10 years old in good health and CMV-seronegative. The V call is TRBV5-4, the J call TRBJ2-3; D is perhaps TRBD1 (6 bases). Material for sequencing was PBMCs. CDR3 region: CASSTRLMGAYGTQYF. CDR3 in DNA: TGTGCCAGCAGCACCCGACTAATGGGGGCTTATGGTACGCAGTATTTT. Full variable domain (remainder filled in from reference TRBV5-4 and TRBJ2-3): ETGVTQSPTHLIKTRGQQVTLRCSSQSGHNTVSWYQQALGQGPQFIFQYYREEENGRGNFPPRFSGLQFPNYSSELNVNALELDDSALYLCASSTRLMGAYGTQYFGPGTRLTVL.